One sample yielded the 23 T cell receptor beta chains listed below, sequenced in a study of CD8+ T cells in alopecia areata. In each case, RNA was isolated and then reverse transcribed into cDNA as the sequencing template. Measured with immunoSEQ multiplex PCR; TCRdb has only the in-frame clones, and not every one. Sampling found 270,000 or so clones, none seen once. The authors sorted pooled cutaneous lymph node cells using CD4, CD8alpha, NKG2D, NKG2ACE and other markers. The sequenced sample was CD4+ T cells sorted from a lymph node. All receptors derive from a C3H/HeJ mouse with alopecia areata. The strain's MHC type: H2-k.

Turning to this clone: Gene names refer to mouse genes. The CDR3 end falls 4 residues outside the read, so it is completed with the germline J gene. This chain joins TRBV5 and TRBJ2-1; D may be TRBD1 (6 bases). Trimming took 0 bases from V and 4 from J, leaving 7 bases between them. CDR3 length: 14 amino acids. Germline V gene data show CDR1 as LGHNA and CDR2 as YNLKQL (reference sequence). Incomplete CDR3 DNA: TGTGCCAGCAGCCAAGAGAGGGGGTATGCT. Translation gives CASSQERGYA. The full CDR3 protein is CASSQERGYAEQFF.

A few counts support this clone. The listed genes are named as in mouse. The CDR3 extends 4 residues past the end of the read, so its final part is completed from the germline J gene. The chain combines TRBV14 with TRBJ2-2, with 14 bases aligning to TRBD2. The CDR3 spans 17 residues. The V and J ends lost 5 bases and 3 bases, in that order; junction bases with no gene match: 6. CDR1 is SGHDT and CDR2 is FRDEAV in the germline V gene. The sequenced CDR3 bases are TGTGCCAGCAGCTCGGGACTGGGGGGGCGCGACACCGGG. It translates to CASSSGLGGRDTG. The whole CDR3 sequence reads CASSSGLGGRDTGQLYF.

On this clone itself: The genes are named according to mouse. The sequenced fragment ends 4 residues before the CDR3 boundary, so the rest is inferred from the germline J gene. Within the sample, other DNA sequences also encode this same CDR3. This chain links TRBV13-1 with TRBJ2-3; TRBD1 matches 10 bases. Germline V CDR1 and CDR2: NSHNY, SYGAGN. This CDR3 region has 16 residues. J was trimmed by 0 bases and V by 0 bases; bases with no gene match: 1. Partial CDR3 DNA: TGTGCCAGCAGTGATGGGACAGGGGGAAGTGCAGAA. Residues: CASSDGTGGSAE. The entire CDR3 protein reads CASSDGTGGSAETLYF.

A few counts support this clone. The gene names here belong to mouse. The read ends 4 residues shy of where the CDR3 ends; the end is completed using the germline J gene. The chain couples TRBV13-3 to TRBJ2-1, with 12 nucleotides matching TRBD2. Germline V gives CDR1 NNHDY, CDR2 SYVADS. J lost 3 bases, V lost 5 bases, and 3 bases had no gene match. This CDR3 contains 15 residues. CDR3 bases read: TGTGCCAGCAGAAAGGACTGGGGGGGCTATGCT. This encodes CASRKDWGGYA. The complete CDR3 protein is CASRKDWGGYAEQFF.

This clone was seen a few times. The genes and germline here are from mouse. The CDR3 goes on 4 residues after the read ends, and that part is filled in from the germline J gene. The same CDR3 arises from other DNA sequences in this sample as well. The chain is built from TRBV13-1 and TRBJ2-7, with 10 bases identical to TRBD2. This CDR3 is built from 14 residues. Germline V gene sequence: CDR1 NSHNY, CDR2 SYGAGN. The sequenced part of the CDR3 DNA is TGTGCCAGCAGTGACCTGGGGGGGCTGTAT. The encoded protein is CASSDLGGLY. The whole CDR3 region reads CASSDLGGLYEQYF.

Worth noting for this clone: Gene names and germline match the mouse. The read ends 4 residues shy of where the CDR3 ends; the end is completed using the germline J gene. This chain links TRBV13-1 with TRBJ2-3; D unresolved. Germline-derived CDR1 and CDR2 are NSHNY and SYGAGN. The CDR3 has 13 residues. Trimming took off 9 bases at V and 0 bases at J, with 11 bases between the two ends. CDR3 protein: CATSTTSAETLYF. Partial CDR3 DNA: TGTGCCACCTCGACAACTAGTGCAGAA.

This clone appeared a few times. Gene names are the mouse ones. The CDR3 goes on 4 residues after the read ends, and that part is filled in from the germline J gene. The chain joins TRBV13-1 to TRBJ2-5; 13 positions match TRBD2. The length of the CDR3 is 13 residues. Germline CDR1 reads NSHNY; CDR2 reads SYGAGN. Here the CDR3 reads CASGLGGRDTQYF. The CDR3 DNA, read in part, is TGTGCCAGCGGACTGGGGGGGCGCGAC.

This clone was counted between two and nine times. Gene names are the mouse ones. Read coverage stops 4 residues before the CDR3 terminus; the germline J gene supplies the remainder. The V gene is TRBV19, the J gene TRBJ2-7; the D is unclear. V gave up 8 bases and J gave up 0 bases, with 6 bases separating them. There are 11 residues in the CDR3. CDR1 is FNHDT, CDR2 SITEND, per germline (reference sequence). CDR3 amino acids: CARHLSYEQYF. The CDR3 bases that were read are TGTGCCAGACACCTCTCCTAT.

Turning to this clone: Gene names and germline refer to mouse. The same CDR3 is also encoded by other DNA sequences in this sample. This CDR3 reads CASGDARGGEDTQYF. The sequenced CDR3 bases are TGTGCCAGCGGTGATGCGAGGGGGGGGGAAGAC. The chain joins TRBV13-2 to TRBJ2-5; maybe TRBD2 (7 bases). Coverage ceases 4 residues before the CDR3 finishes, and the germline J gene fills in the end. The CDR3 extends over 15 amino acids. Germline lookup yields CDR1 NNHNN and CDR2 SYGAGS (reference sequence).

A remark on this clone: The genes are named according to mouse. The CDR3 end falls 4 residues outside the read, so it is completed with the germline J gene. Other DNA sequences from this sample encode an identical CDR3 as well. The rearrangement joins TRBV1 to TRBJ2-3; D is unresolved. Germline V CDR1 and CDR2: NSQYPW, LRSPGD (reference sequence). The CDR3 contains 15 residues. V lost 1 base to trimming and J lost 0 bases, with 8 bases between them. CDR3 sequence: CTCSAVGTSAETLYF. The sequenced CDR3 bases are TGCACCTGCAGTGCAGTTGGTACTAGTGCAGAA.

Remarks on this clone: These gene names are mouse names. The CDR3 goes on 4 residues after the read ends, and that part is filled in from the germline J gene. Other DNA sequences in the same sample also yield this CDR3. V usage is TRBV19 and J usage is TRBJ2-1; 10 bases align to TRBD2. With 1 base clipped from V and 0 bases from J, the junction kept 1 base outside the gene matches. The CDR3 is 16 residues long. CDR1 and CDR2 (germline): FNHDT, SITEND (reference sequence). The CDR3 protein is CASSIRTGGNYAEQFF. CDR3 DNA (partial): TGTGCCAGCAGTATAAGGACTGGGGGTAACTATGCT.

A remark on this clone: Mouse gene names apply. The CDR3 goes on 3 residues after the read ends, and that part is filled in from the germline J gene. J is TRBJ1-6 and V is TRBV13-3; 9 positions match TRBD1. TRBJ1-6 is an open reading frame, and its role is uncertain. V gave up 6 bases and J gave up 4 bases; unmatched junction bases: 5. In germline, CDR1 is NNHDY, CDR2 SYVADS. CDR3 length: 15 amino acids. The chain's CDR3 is CASKTGTGYNSPLYF. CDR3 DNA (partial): TGTGCCAGCAAGACCGGGACAGGGTATAATTCGCCC.

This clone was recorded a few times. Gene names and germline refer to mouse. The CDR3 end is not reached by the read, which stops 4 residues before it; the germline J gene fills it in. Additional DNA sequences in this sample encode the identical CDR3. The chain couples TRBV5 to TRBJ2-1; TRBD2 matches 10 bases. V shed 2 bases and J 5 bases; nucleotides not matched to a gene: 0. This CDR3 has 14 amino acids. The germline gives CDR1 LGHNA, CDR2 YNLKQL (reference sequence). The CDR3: CASSQTGGDAEQFF. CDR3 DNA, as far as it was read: TGTGCCAGCAGCCAAACTGGGGGGGATGCT.

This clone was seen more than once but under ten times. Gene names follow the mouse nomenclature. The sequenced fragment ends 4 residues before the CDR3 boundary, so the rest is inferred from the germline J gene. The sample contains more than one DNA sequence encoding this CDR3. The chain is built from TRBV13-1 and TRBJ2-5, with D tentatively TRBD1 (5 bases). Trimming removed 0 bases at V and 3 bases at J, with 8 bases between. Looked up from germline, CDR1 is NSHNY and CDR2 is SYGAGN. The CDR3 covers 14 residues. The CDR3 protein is CASSDGQIQDTQYF. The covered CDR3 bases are TGTGCCAGCAGTGATGGACAGATTCAAGAC.

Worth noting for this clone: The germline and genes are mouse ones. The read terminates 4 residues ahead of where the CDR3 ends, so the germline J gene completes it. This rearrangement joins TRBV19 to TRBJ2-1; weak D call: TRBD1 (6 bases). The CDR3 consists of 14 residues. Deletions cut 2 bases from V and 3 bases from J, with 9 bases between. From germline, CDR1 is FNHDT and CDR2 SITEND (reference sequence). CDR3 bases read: TGTGCCAGCAGTATCCAGGGGATCTATGCT. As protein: CASSIQGIYA. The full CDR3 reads CASSIQGIYAEQFF. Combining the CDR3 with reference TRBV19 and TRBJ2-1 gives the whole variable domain GGIITQTPKFLIGQEGQKLTLKCQQNFNHDTMYWYRQDSGKGLRLIYYSITENDLQKGDLSEGYDASREKKSSFSLTVTSAQKNEMAVFLCASSIQGIYAEQFFGPGTRLTVL.

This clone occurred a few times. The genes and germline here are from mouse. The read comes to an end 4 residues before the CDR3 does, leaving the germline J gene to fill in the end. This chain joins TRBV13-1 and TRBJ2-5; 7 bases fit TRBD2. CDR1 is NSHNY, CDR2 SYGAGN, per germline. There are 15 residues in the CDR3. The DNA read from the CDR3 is TGTGCCAGCAGTGATGCGGCTGGGGGAGGAGAC. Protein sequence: CASSDAAGGGD. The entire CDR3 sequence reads CASSDAAGGGDTQYF.

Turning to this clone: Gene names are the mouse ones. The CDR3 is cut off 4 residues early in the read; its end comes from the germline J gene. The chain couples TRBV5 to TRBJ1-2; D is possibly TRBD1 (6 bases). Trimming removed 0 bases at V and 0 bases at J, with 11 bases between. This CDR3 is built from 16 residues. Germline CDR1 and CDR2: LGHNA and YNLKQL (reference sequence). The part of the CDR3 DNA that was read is TGTGCCAGCAGCCAAGAGGTCTGGACAGCAAACTCC. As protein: CASSQEVWTANS. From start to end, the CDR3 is CASSQEVWTANSDYTF.

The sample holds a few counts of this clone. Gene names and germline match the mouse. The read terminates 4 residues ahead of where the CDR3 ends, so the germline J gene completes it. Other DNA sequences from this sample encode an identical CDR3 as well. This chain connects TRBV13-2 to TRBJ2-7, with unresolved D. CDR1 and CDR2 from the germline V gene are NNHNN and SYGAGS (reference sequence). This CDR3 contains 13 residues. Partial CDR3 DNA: TGTGCCAGCGGTGATGCAGGAGGATAT. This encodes CASGDAGGY. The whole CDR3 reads CASGDAGGYEQYF.

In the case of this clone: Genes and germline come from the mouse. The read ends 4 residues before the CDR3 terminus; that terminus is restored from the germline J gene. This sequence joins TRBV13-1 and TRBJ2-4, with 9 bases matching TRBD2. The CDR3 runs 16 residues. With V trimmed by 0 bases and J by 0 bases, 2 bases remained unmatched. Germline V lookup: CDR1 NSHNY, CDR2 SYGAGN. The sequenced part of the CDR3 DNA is TGTGCCAGCAGTGATGGGGACTGGGCTAGTCAAAAC. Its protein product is CASSDGDWASQN. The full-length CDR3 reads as CASSDGDWASQNTLYF.

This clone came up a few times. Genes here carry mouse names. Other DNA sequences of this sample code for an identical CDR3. CDR3 DNA, as far as it was read: TGTGCCTGGAGTCTCTGGGGGACTAGTGCAGAA. As protein: CAWSLWGTSAE. The whole CDR3 sequence is CAWSLWGTSAETLYF. The rearrangement joins TRBV31 to TRBJ2-3, with 7 positions matching TRBD2. The CDR3 is cut off 4 residues early in the read; its end comes from the germline J gene. The germline V gene has CDR1 GKSSPN and CDR2 SITVG. The junction had 3 bases not matched to a gene; V was cut back by 0 bases and J by 0 bases. The CDR3 has 15 amino acids.

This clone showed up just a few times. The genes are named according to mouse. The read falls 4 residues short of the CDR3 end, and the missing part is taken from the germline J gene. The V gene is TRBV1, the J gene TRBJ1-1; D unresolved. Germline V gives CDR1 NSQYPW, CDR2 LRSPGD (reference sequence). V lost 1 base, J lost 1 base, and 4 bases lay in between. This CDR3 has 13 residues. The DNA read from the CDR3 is TGCACCTGCAGTGCAGCTGAAAACACA. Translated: CTCSAAENT. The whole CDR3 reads CTCSAAENTEVFF.

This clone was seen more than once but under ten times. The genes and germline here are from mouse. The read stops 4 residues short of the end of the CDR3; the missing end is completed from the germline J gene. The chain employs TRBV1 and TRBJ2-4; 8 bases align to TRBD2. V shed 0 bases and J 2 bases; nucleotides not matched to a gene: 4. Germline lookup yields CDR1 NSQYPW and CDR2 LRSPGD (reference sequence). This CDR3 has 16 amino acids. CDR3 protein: CTCSADRGGPQNTLYF. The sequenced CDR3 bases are TGCACCTGCAGTGCAGATAGGGGGGGGCCTCAAAAC.

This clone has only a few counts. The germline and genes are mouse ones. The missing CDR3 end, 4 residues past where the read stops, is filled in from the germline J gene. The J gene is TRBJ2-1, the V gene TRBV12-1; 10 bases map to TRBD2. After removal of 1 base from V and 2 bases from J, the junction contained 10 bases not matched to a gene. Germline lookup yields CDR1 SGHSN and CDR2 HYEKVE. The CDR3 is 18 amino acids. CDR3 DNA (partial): TGTGCCAGCTCTCTAATCCGGACTGGGGGTGATGACTATGCT. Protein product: CASSLIRTGGDDYA. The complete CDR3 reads CASSLIRTGGDDYAEQFF. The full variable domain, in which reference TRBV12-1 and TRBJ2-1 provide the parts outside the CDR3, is DSGVVQSPRHIIKEKGGRSVLTCIPISGHSNVVWYQQTLGKELKFLIQHYEKVERDKGFLPSRFSVQQFDDYHSEMNMSALELEDSAMYFCASSLIRTGGDDYAEQFFGPGTRLTVL.